Listed below are T cell receptor beta chains from one sample, sequenced in a study of blood T cell repertoires in COVID-19. Assay used: immunoSEQ multiplex PCR; TCRdb lists only in-frame clones, some missing. The sample yields around 220,000 clones, 85% to 90% seen once. The sample comprised peripheral blood. All receptors derive from a woman aged 45-59 years with acute or convalescent COVID-19. CDR3s include the opening cysteine and the closing phenylalanine or tryptophan. D genes are given only for firm matches. Size values are once, few and many counts, or a class for expanded clones, and some rows have none.

TRBV7-8	TRBJ1-1	.	TRBD1	CASSLISSGQVGNTEAFF	TGTGCCAGCAGCTTAATTAGTAGTGGACAGGTGGGGAACACTGAAGCTTTCTTT
TRBV21-1	TRBJ1-2	.	.	CASIRGVVGEDYGYTF	TGTGCCAGCATCCGGGGCGTGGTAGGGGAGGACTATGGCTACACCTTC
TRBV4-1	TRBJ2-3	.	TRBD2	CASSQGAGYTQYF	TGCGCCAGCAGCCAAGGAGCGGGATATACGCAGTATTTT
TRBV9	TRBJ1-2	.	TRBD1	CASSVDPDREAYGYTF	TGTGCCAGCAGCGTAGACCCAGACAGGGAAGCTTATGGCTACACCTTC
TRBV4-3	TRBJ1-1	.	.	CASSPGVNTEAFF	TGCGCCAGCAGCCCGGGGGTGAACACTGAAGCTTTCTTT
TRBV5-4	TRBJ2-3	.	TRBD2	CASSPPERGPRTDTQYF	TGTGCCAGCAGCCCCCCAGAGCGGGGGCCCCGCACAGATACGCAGTATTTT
TRBV10-1	TRBJ2-1	.	TRBD2	CASSASGMGNEQFF	TGCGCCAGCAGTGCTAGCGGGATGGGCAATGAGCAGTTCTTC
TRBV6-5	TRBJ2-1	.	TRBD1	CASSYYRGSSYNEQFF	TGTGCCAGCAGTTACTACAGGGGAAGTTCCTACAATGAGCAGTTCTTC
TRBV6-6	TRBJ2-1	.	.	CASSSGGGTGGNEQFF	TGTGCCAGCAGTTCAGGGGGGGGGACAGGCGGCAATGAGCAGTTCTTC
TRBV7-9	TRBJ2-2	.	TRBD1	CASSIRYSTGGPLRELFF	TGTGCCAGCAGCATCCGATATTCTACAGGGGGACCTCTCCGGGAGCTGTTTTTT
TRBV7-9	TRBJ2-7	.	.	CASTPSISYEQYF	TGTGCCAGCACCCCTAGCATCTCCTACGAGCAGTACTTC
TRBV6-5	TRBJ1-6	.	TRBD1	CASDRTGNNSPLHF	TGTGCCAGCGATCGGACAGGGAACAATTCACCCCTCCACTTT
TRBV7-2	TRBJ2-3	.	TRBD1	CASSDGTGTDTQYF	TGTGCCAGCAGCGACGGGACAGGGACAGATACGCAGTATTTT
TRBV6-1	TRBJ1-5	.	.	CASSYGENNQPQHF	TGTGCCAGCAGTTATGGAGAGAACAATCAGCCCCAGCATTTT
TRBV19	TRBJ1-1	.	.	CASSPITGLPEAFF	TGTGCCAGTAGTCCTATAACAGGATTGCCTGAAGCTTTCTTT
TRBV6-5	TRBJ1-2	.	TRBD1	CASSYSETGGGGYTF	TGTGCCAGCAGTTACTCGGAAACAGGGGGAGGTGGCTACACCTTC
TRBV27	TRBJ2-2	.	.	CASTSSGGFPGELFF	TGTGCCAGCACCTCCTCGGGTGGTTTTCCCGGGGAGCTGTTTTTT
TRBV7-2	TRBJ2-2	.	.	CASSLVGLDTGELFF	TGTGCCAGCAGCTTAGTGGGACTCGACACCGGGGAGCTGTTTTTT
TRBV7-2	TRBJ1-1	.	.	CASSSGHHYGGIKAFF	TGTGCCAGCAGCTCCGGGCACCACTACGGAGGAATAAAAGCTTTCTTT
TRBV5-1	TRBJ1-2	.	.	CASSVSGVSYGYTF	TGCGCCAGCAGCGTGTCAGGGGTTTCCTATGGCTACACCTTC
TRBV5-4	TRBJ1-1	.	.	CASSRGGANTEAFF	TGTGCCAGCAGCCGGGGGGGGGCGAACACTGAAGCTTTCTTT
TRBV2	TRBJ2-6	.	.	CASSYRKGTGANVLTF	TGTGCCAGCAGTTACAGGAAAGGAACTGGGGCCAACGTCCTGACTTTC
TRBV27	TRBJ1-1	once	.	CASKISGTLNTEAFF	TGTGCCAGCAAGATTTCGGGGACTTTGAACACTGAAGCTTTCTTT
TRBV7-3	TRBJ2-3	few	.	CASSADWPDTQYF	TGTGCCAGCAGCGCGGACTGGCCAGATACGCAGTATTTT
TRBV5-1	TRBJ2-1	.	.	CASSSSRPTEQFF	TGCGCCAGCAGCTCCTCTAGGCCAACCGAGCAGTTCTTC
TRBV30	TRBJ1-2	.	.	CAWSLRTDGYTF	TGTGCCTGGAGTTTACGAACAGATGGCTACACCTTC
TRBV11-3	TRBJ2-1	.	.	CASSLRGGAYNEQFF	TGTGCCAGCAGCTTAAGGGGGGGCGCCTACAATGAGCAGTTCTTC
TRBV3-1/TRBV3-2	TRBJ2-5	.	.	CASLRRQGETQYF	TGTGCCAGCCTGAGACGGCAGGGAGAGACCCAGTACTTC
TRBV6-5	TRBJ2-7	.	.	CASSYSVTGFAYEQYF	TGTGCCAGCAGTTACTCGGTTACAGGGTTCGCCTACGAGCAGTACTTC
TRBV6-5	TRBJ2-3	.	.	CASTSAHRATDTQYF	TGTGCCAGCACCTCGGCTCACAGGGCCACAGATACGCAGTATTTT
TRBV3-1/TRBV3-2	TRBJ2-2	once	.	CASSQGQINTGELFF	TGTGCCAGCAGCCAAGGGCAAATCAACACCGGGGAGCTGTTTTTT
TRBV7-2	TRBJ2-5	.	.	CASSTRLGQETQYF	TGTGCCAGCAGCACCCGACTAGGCCAAGAGACCCAGTACTTC
TRBV7-8	TRBJ2-7	.	TRBD1	CASSRTGSLSYEQYF	TGTGCCAGCAGCCGGACAGGGTCCCTTTCCTACGAGCAGTACTTC
TRBV19	TRBJ2-1	.	.	CASSSRQPKNEQFF	TGTGCCAGTAGTAGCAGACAACCTAAGAATGAGCAGTTCTTC
TRBV10-1	TRBJ2-7	.	.	CASSEDSIEQYF	TGCGCCAGCAGTGAGGACTCTATCGAGCAGTACTTC
TRBV7-2	TRBJ2-1	.	.	CASTPSIPPRGNEQFF	TGTGCCAGCACCCCCTCCATCCCACCCAGGGGCAATGAGCAGTTCTTC
TRBV7-2	TRBJ2-6	.	.	CASSLAPPTGVAGANVLTF	TGTGCCAGCAGCTTAGCGCCCCCGACTGGAGTGGCCGGGGCCAACGTCCTGACTTTC
TRBV4-1	TRBJ2-5	once	TRBD2	CASSQLWAGGLGETQYF	TGCGCCAGCAGCCAATTATGGGCGGGGGGCCTAGGAGAGACCCAGTACTTC
TRBV11-2	TRBJ2-1	.	TRBD2	CASSDLAGGPSKPFF	TGTGCCAGCAGCGACTTAGCGGGAGGGCCCTCGAAACCGTTCTTC
TRBV15	TRBJ2-5	once	TRBD1	CATSTQQGAWETQYF	TGTGCCACCAGCACCCAGCAGGGGGCTTGGGAGACCCAGTACTTC
TRBV18	TRBJ2-5	.	.	CASSRRGVQETQYF	TGTGCCAGCTCACGAAGGGGCGTCCAAGAGACCCAGTACTTC